The rows below give T cell receptor beta chains drawn from one sample of a study of T-cell reconstitution after alpha-beta-depleted transplantation in children. TCRdb called the PCR reads again in MiXCR, with one record for every CDR3 protein. The sample has a few hundred thousand distinct CDR3 sequences; roughly an eighth are singletons. The sequencing used PBMCs from the stem cell graft donor, collected from the stem cell graft. The receptor set was obtained from a human donor who donated a stem cell graft to a child with combined immunodeficiency. Each CDR3 is given with its conserved first and last residue. A D gene is named only where the DNA matches it firmly. Some rows mark clone size as missing; the rest say once, few, many or name a class of expanded clone.

cdr3_length d_call j_call v_call clone_size cdr3_nt cdr3_aa
16 TRBD2 TRBJ2-1 TRBV5-6 - TGTGCCAGCAGCTCTTTTCCAGCGGGGTCCTACAATGAGCAGTTCTTC CASSSFPAGSYNEQFF
18 - TRBJ1-1 TRBV21-1 - TGTGCCAGCAGCAAATGGTACAGGGGATTCCGTATGAACACTGAAGCTTTCTTT CASSKWYRGFRMNTEAFF
13 - TRBJ2-3 TRBV29-1 - TGCAGCGTTGCTCAGGGGTTCACAGATACGCAGTATTTT CSVAQGFTDTQYF
13 - TRBJ2-1 TRBV20-1 few TGCAGTGCTAGAGAAGGTTGGGGCAATGAGCAGTTCTTC CSAREGWGNEQFF
15 - TRBJ2-7 TRBV27 many TGTGCCAGCAGTTTAATGGACAGTAGCTCCTACGAGCAGTACTTC CASSLMDSSSYEQYF
15 TRBD2 TRBJ2-1 TRBV5-5 many TGTGCCAGCAGCTTAGCGGGGGGGCCAGTTAATGAGCAGTTCTTC CASSLAGGPVNEQFF
18 - TRBJ2-1 TRBV7-6 - TGTGCCAGCAGCTTAGGCCCCGGGGCAGGGAGCTCCTACAATGAGCAGTTCTTC CASSLGPGAGSSYNEQFF
15 TRBD1 TRBJ1-2 TRBV27 once TGTGCCAGCAGTCCCCCCGGGACAGGGAACTATGGCTACACCTTC CASSPPGTGNYGYTF
15 - TRBJ2-1 TRBV29-1 many TGCAGCGTTGATCCTAGCCGTAGCTCCTACAATGAGCAGTTCTTC CSVDPSRSSYNEQFF
15 - TRBJ1-1 TRBV28 - TGTGCCAGCAGCTTTCGTGGGCACATGAACACTGAAGCTTTCTTT CASSFRGHMNTEAFF
14 - TRBJ1-4 TRBV5-1 few TGCGCCAGCAGCTCGGACGGACCTAATGAAAAACTGTTTTTT CASSSDGPNEKLFF
17 - TRBJ2-3 TRBV12-3/TRBV12-4 few TGTGCCAGCAGCCATCAGGGGGAGGCAGGACTAGAATATACGCAGTATTTT CASSHQGEAGLEYTQYF
11 - TRBJ2-1 TRBV29-1 - TGCAGCGTTGGGCAGGGAGGTGAGCAGTTCTTC CSVGQGGEQFF
14 - TRBJ1-1 TRBV3-1 few TGTGCCAGCAGCCAAGGCTCCAGGAACAAGGAGGCTTTCTTT CASSQGSRNKEAFF